Listed below are T cell receptor beta chains from one sample, sequenced in a study of T-cell reconstitution after alpha-beta-depleted transplantation in children. TCRdb re-derived calls from the PCR reads in MiXCR, one entry per CDR3 protein. The sample lists approximately 630,000 distinct CDR3 sequences, around 13% occurring once. Sequenced material: PBMCs, taken before TCRalphabeta/CD19-depleted stem cell transplant. These receptors originate from a girl aged 2-10 years with congenital amegakaryocytic thrombocytopenia, due to receive a stem cell transplant. Each CDR3 is given with its conserved first and last residue. Fields, in order: J gene, CDR3 length, D gene, V gene, clone size, CDR3 protein, CDR3 DNA. A D gene is named only where the DNA matches it firmly. Not every row has a clone size; where given, it reads once, few, many or a size class.

TRBJ1-2 | 16 | TRBD1 | TRBV7-9 | - | CASSTTGQGANYGYTF | TGTGCCAGCAGCACTACGGGACAGGGCGCTAACTATGGCTACACCTTC
TRBJ2-5 | 16 | - | TRBV29-1 | few | CSVEGRVRGRGETQYF | TGCAGCGTTGAAGGACGGGTGAGGGGAAGGGGAGAGACCCAGTACTTC
TRBJ2-1 | 17 | TRBD2 | TRBV5-1 | few | CASSQGLAGGNYNEQFF | TGCGCCAGCAGCCAAGGACTAGCGGGAGGTAACTACAATGAGCAGTTCTTC
TRBJ2-5 | 16 | TRBD1 | TRBV12-3/TRBV12-4 | - | CASSPDRVGVQETQYF | TGTGCCAGCAGTCCCGACAGGGTTGGGGTCCAAGAGACCCAGTACTTC
TRBJ2-3 | 14 | TRBD1 | TRBV12-3/TRBV12-4 | many | CASSLDRGQGTQYF | TGTGCCAGCAGTTTAGACAGGGGGCAGGGTACGCAGTATTTT
TRBJ2-1 | 14 | TRBD2 | TRBV7-3 | many | CASSFTRMGGEQFF | TGTGCCAGCAGCTTTACACGGATGGGGGGGGAGCAGTTCTTC
TRBJ1-6 | 15 | TRBD1 | TRBV10-3 | many | CAISDRGRYNSPLHF | TGTGCCATCAGTGACAGGGGGAGATATAATTCACCCCTCCACTTT
TRBJ2-3 | 15 | - | TRBV7-2 | many | CASSARTGGTDTQYF | TGTGCCAGCAGCGCACGGACTGGAGGCACAGATACGCAGTATTTT
TRBJ2-2 | 19 | - | TRBV5-1 | - | CASSLVPIGLSLEHGELFF | TGCGCCAGCAGCTTGGTACCGATAGGCCTGTCTTTGGAGCACGGGGAGCTGTTTTTT
TRBJ2-1 | 15 | - | TRBV7-2 | few | CASSTLLLAFNEQFF | TGTGCCAGCAGCACCCTCCTTCTAGCGTTCAATGAGCAGTTCTTC
TRBJ2-1 | 16 | TRBD1 | TRBV5-1 | - | CASSSGTGGTYNEQFF | TGCGCCAGCAGCTCGGGGACAGGGGGGACCTACAATGAGCAGTTCTTC
TRBJ2-2 | 16 | TRBD2 | TRBV11-1 | - | CASSPITSAGTGELFF | TGTGCCAGCAGCCCAATAACTAGCGCAGGCACCGGGGAGCTGTTTTTT
TRBJ2-7 | 15 | TRBD2 | TRBV28 | many | CASRATSGRVYEQYF | TGTGCCAGCAGGGCAACTAGCGGGAGGGTCTACGAGCAGTACTTC
TRBJ2-1 | 17 | TRBD2 | TRBV5-1 | - | CASSFGYSSGIGNEQFF | TGCGCCAGCAGCTTCGGGTACTCTAGCGGGATAGGCAATGAGCAGTTCTTC
TRBJ2-7 | 14 | - | TRBV2 | few | CASRALGSSYEQYF | TGTGCCAGCAGGGCGTTAGGAAGCTCCTACGAGCAGTACTTC
TRBJ2-1 | 10 | - | TRBV20-1 | many | CSARFNEQFF | TGCAGTGCTAGATTTAATGAGCAGTTCTTC
TRBJ2-7 | 15 | TRBD2 | TRBV6-1 | many | CASSRPGLGSYEQYF | TGTGCCAGCAGTCGGCCGGGACTAGGGTCCTACGAGCAGTACTTC